What follows are 4 T cell receptor beta chains derived from one specimen sequenced in a study of shared clonotypes between healthy human individuals. The naive CD8 population came from CD45RO-negative cells selected for CCR7, without terminally differentiated effector memory CD45RA+ cells. Produced via immunoSEQ multiplex PCR; TCRdb's table is partial and in-frame only. The sample consists of 550,000 to 650,000 clones, around 96% of them appearing once. Sample: naive CD8+ T cells sorted from blood. The receptors here all came from a woman aged 25-40 years in good health.

This clone was seen a single time. The chain joins TRBV6-5 to TRBJ2-5, with no clear D. The DNA end is more similar to TRBJ2-7, so the J call may be wrong. The CDR3 loop spans 13 amino acids. Looked up from germline, CDR1 is MNHEY and CDR2 is SVGAGI. The CDR3 DNA follows: TGTGCCAGCAGTCCCGACACCTCCTACGAGCAGTACTTC. This sequence encodes CASSPDTSYEQYF.

V usage is TRBV7-3 and J usage is TRBJ1-1, with a possible D match to TRBD1 (5 bases). The CDR3 totals 14 residues. Germline CDR1 is SGHTA and CDR2 is FQGTGA. The V end lost 2 bases, the J end lost 8 bases, and 15 bases lay between the germline ends. The CDR3 loop is CASSLVVGQGEAFF. CDR3 DNA sequence: TGTGCCAGCAGCTTAGTGGTCGGCCAGGGAGAAGCTTTCTTT.

The chain combines TRBV7-3 with TRBJ2-3; D is possibly TRBD1 (8 bases). This CDR3 is 15 amino acids long. The ends were cut back, 0 bases at V and 6 bases at J, with 13 bases in the middle. Germline assignment: CDR1 SGHTA and CDR2 FQGTGA. The CDR3 sequence is CASSLTTGEGDTQYF. In DNA form, the CDR3 reads TGTGCCAGCAGCTTAACGACAGGGGAGGGGGATACGCAGTATTTT. Based on the CDR3 plus reference TRBV7-3 and TRBJ2-3, the full variable domain is GAGVSQTPSNKVTEKGKYVELRCDPISGHTALYWYRQSLGQGPEFLIYFQGTGAADDSGLPNDRFFAVRPEGSVSTLKIQRTERGDSAVYLCASSLTTGEGDTQYFGPGTRLTVL.

The rearrangement links TRBV7-8 to TRBJ2-3, with 7 bases matching TRBD2. CDR3 length: 17 amino acids. Germline lookup yields CDR1 SGHVS and CDR2 FQNEAQ. V trimming: 5 bases; J trimming: 0 bases; junction bases outside the gene matches: 11. Written as DNA, the CDR3 is TGTGCCAGCAGCGTCCCGGGGGGACCGGCTAGCACAGATACGCAGTATTTT. Translated, it gives CASSVPGGPASTDTQYF.